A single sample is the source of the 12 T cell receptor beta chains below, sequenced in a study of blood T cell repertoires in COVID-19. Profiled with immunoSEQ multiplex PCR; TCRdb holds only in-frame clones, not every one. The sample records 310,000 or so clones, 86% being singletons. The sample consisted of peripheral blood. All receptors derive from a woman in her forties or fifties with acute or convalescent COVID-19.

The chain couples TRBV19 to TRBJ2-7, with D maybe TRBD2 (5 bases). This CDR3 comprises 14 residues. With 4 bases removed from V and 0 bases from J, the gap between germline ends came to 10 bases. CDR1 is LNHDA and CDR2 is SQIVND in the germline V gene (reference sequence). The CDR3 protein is CASSSGLHSYEQYF. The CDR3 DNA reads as TGTGCCAGTAGTAGCGGACTCCACTCCTACGAGCAGTACTTC.

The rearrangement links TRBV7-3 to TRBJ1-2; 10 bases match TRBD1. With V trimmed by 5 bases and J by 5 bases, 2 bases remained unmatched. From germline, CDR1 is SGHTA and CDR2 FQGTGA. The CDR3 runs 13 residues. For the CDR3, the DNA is TGTGCCAGCAGCGCGGGACAGGGGTATGGCTACACCTTC. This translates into CASSAGQGYGYTF. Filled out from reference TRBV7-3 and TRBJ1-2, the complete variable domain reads GAGVSQTPSNKVTEKGKYVELRCDPISGHTALYWYRQSLGQGPEFLIYFQGTGAADDSGLPNDRFFAVRPEGSVSTLKIQRTERGDSAVYLCASSAGQGYGYTFGSGTRLTVV.

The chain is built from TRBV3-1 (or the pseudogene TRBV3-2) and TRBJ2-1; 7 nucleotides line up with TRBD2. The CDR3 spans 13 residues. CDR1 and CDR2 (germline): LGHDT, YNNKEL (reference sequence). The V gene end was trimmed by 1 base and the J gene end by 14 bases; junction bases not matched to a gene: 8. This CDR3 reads CASSQARGLGEFF. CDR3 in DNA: TGTGCCAGCAGCCAAGCTAGAGGACTAGGCGAGTTCTTC.

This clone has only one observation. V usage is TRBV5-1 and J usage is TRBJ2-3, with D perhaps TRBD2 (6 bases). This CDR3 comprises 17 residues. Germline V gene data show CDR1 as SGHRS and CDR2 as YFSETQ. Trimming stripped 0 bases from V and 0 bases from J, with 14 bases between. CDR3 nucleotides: TGCGCCAGCAGCTTGGGGCCTCGGGGGTCGAGCACAGATACGCAGTATTTT. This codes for CASSLGPRGSSTDTQYF.

The CDR3 region is CASRVLSYEQYF. The CDR3 DNA is TGTGCCAGCCGGGTCCTATCGTACGAGCAGTACTTC. This chain connects TRBV2 to TRBJ2-7; no clear D. Per the germline V gene, CDR1 is SNHLY and CDR2 is FYNNEI. V shed 8 bases and J shed 4 bases, with 12 bases lying between them. CDR3 length: 12 amino acids.

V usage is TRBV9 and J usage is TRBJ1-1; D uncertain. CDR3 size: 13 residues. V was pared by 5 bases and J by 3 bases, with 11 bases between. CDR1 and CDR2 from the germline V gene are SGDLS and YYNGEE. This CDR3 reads CASSFGQDTEAFF. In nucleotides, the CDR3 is TGTGCCAGCAGTTTTGGGCAGGACACTGAAGCTTTCTTT.

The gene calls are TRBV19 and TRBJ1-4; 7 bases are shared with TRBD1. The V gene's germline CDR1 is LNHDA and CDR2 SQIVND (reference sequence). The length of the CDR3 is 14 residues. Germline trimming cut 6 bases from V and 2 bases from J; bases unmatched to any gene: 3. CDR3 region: CASSLGGTNEKLFF. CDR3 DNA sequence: TGTGCCAGTAGCCTAGGGGGCACTAATGAAAAACTGTTTTTT.

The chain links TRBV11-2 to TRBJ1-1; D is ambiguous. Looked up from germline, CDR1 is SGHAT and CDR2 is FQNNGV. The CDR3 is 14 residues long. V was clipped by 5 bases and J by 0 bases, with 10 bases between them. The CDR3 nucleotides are TGTGCCAGCAGCCTCGGGAGTTTGAACACTGAAGCTTTCTTT. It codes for CASSLGSLNTEAFF. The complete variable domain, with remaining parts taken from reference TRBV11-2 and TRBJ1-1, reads EAGVAQSPRYKIIEKRQSVAFWCNPISGHATLYWYQQILGQGPKLLIQFQNNGVVDDSQLPKDRFSAERLKGVDSTLKIQPAKLEDSAVYLCASSLGSLNTEAFFGQGTRLTVV.

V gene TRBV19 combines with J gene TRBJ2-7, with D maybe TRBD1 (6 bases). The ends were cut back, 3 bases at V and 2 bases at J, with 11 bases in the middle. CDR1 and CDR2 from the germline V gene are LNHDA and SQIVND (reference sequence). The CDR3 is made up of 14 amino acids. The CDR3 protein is CASSILGTTYEQYF. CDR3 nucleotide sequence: TGTGCCAGTAGTATTCTTGGGACAACCTACGAGCAGTACTTC.

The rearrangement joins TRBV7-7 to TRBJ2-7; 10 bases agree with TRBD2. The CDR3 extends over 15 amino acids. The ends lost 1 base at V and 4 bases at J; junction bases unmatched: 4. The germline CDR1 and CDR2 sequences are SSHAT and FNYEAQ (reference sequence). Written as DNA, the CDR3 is TGTGCCAGCAGCTTAGGAGCGGGAGGGGCTTACGAGCAGTACTTC. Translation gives CASSLGAGGAYEQYF.

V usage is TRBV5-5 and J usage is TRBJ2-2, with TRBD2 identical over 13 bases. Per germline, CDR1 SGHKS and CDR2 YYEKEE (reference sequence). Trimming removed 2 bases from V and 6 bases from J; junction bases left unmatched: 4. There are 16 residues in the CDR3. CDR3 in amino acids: CASSLLAGGGAGELFF. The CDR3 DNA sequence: TGTGCCAGCAGCTTACTAGCGGGAGGGGGCGCCGGGGAGCTGTTTTTT.

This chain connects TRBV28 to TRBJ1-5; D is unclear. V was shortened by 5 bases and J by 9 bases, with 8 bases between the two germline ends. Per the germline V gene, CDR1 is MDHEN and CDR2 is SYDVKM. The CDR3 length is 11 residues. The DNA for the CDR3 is TGTGCCAGCAGTCCCCCAGGGCCCCAGCATTTT. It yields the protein CASSPPGPQHF.